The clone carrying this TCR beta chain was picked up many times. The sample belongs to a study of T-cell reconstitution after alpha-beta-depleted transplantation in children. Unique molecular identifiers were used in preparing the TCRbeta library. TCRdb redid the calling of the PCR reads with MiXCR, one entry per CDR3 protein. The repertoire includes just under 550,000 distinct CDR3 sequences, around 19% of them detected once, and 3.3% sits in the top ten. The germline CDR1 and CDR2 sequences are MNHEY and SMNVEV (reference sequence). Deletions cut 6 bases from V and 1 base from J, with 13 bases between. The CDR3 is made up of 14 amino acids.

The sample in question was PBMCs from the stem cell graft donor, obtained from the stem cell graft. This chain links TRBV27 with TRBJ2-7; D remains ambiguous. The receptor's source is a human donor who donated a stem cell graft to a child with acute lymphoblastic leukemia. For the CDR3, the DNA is TGTGCCAGCAGATCCCAACTGGTTTCCTACGAGCAGTACTTC. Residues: CASRSQLVSYEQYF.